The T cell receptor beta chain under discussion was sequenced for a study of blood T cell repertoires in COVID-19 (dated by TCRdb to 2020 to 2022). With regard to the full study: Samples from collaborators originated in the United States, Italy and Spain and spanned both the acute and convalescent phases of COVID-19. The repertoires were made available in a free public database intended to serve as a resource for research on the immune response to SARS-CoV-2. The material from the prospective study consisted of cDNA or gDNA derived from T cells, B-cell-depleted T cells, or PBMCs. Samples were obtained from the ongoing ImmuneRACE study (first 160 participants) and from 1,254 subjects provided by 6 global collaborators. Nearly every sample came with metadata listing a de-identified subject ID, COVID-19 status, age in years and sex. Subjects who had been exposed to COVID-19, were actively infected with it, or had recovered from it provided the deeply sampled blood TCRbeta repertoires that made up the dataset. Where available, HLA class I and class II types were taken from metadata supplied by the sample provider and were not determined by assay-based typing.

The paper's findings and limits, for the study overall: How much clinical and demographic metadata was included differed by source and by participant, and the metadata was provided uncurated.

The germline ends are 9 bases apart after V is trimmed by 2 bases and J by 8 bases. Via the germline V gene, CDR1 is SGHDN and CDR2 FVKESK. Reading from cysteine to phenylalanine, the CDR3 counts 13 amino acids. Of all the DNA, just the CDR3 is kept, 39 bases in frame from base 1. Points on this clone: No cognate antigen has been identified for it. Base-call qualities are not available, and no considerably larger clone is one nucleotide away.

Collaborating institutions collected whole blood in K2EDTA tubes following their own protocols. Collaborator samples were shipped for TCRbeta analysis as frozen whole blood, isolated PBMCs, or DNA extracted from either sample type. TCRbeta CDR3 regions were amplified from genomic DNA by means of the immunoSEQ Assay, a bias-controlled multiplex PCR. On the authors' methods: The number of nucleated cells in each sample was estimated from the amplification of reference gene primers within the assay. To quantify the absolute abundance of each unique TCRbeta CDR3 rearrangement, sequence reads were collapsed and filtered. Productive Simpson clonality was computed per sample as the square root of Simpson's diversity index over productive rearrangements. The clones in this table, taken by TCRdb from immuneACCESS, are in-frame only. Not every clone is retained; where verified, under half of the shortfall comes from an unresolved V gene, and the cause of the rest is unknown. V and J calls plus clone size are reproduced from that table; the DNA served to infer D and trimming. Present in this sample are about 130,000 clones, around 83% of which were seen just once. Clones ranked in the top ten supply 9.7% of the sample.

The clonotype comes from a man between 40 and 49 years old with active or convalescent COVID-19. The sequence is built from TRBV14 and TRBJ1-4, with an unclear D gene assignment. Sequencing used peripheral blood. The CDR3 amino acid sequence is: CASSQSEREKLFF. The sequenced DNA is TGTGCCAGCAGCCAATCCGAGCGGGAAAAACTGTTTTTT.